The 15 T cell receptor beta chains listed next were all sequenced from one sample in a study of B cell selection in AIRE deficiency. Regulatory T cells were sorted as CD4+CD25hiCD127low/negative. Clones were sequenced by immunoSEQ multiplex PCR, and TCRdb holds only the in-frame ones, with some missing. Among 12,000 to 15,000 clones listed, under 95% were seen once. Sample: Tregs sorted from PBMCs. The receptors here all came from a human donor with AIRE deficiency.

This clone was recorded once. V usage is TRBV4-1 and J usage is TRBJ1-2; weak D call: TRBD1 (5 bases). The length of the CDR3 is 15 residues. Trimming stripped 3 bases from V and 4 bases from J, with 15 bases between. Germline CDR1 and CDR2: MGHRA and YSYEKL. CDR3 coding DNA: TGCGCCAGCAGCCAGCCGACAGCTATTATCTATGGCTACACCTTC. Protein product: CASSQPTAIIYGYTF.

The J gene is TRBJ2-3, the V gene TRBV7-2, with D uncertain. Trimming shortened V by 6 bases and J by 2 bases, and 12 bases separated the two germline ends. The CDR3 consists of 14 residues. CDR1 SGHTA and CDR2 FQGNSA come from the germline V gene. This chain's CDR3 is CASSLGSYTDTQYF. CDR3 DNA: TGTGCCAGCAGTTTGGGGTCGTACACAGATACGCAGTATTTT. Together with reference TRBV7-2 and TRBJ2-3, the CDR3 gives the full variable domain: GAGVSQSPSNKVTEKGKDVELRCDPISGHTALYWYRQSLGQGLEFLIYFQGNSAPDKSGLPSDRFSAERTGGSVSTLTIQRTQQEDSAVYLCASSLGSYTDTQYFGPGTRLTVL.

The chain uses TRBV6-1 and TRBJ2-3, with TRBD1 matching over 9 bases. The germline CDR1 and CDR2 sequences are MNHNS and SASEGT. J gave up 1 base and V 5 bases, and 1 base lay outside the gene matches. The CDR3 spans 14 residues. CDR3 loop: CASSRTGGTDTQYF. The CDR3 DNA follows: TGTGCCAGCAGTAGGACAGGGGGCACAGATACGCAGTATTTT.

Worth noting for this clone: Other DNA sequences in the sample encode the same CDR3. The genes are TRBV28 and TRBJ1-5, with D possibly matching TRBD1 (5 bases). CDR1 and CDR2 (germline): MDHEN, SYDVKM. There are 14 residues in the CDR3. Trimming removed 4 bases at V and 4 bases at J, with 11 bases between. CDR3 bases: TGTGCCAGCAGTTCCGGGACTGCTAATCAGCCCCAGCATTTT. Amino acid sequence: CASSSGTANQPQHF.

This rearrangement joins TRBV10-3 to TRBJ2-2, with TRBD1 as a possible D gene (6 bases). The CDR3 runs to 15 residues. The V gene lost 0 bases and the J gene lost 2 bases, with 7 bases spanning the gap. Per the germline V gene, CDR1 is ENHRY and CDR2 is SYGVKD. The CDR3 bases are TGTGCCATCAGTGAGTCGGACAGAAACACCGGGGAGCTGTTTTTT. It yields the protein CAISESDRNTGELFF.

J is TRBJ2-2 and V is TRBV4-2, with D possibly being TRBD1 (6 bases). Germline loops: CDR1 LGHNA, CDR2 YNFKEQ. Trimming cost V 4 bases and J 6 bases, with 18 bases left between them. The CDR3 length is 16 residues. The CDR3 here is CASSRRTETPAGELFF. CDR3 DNA sequence: TGTGCCAGCAGCCGGCGGACAGAAACGCCAGCCGGGGAGCTGTTTTTT.

The chain couples TRBV14 to TRBJ2-2; TRBD2 matches 8 bases. This CDR3 contains 17 residues. The junction had 9 bases not matched to a gene; V was cut back by 0 bases and J by 6 bases. CDR1 and CDR2 from the germline V gene are SGHDN and FVKESK. The CDR3 region is CASSQERVAGIPGELFF. The CDR3 coding sequence is TGTGCCAGCAGCCAAGAACGGGTAGCGGGAATCCCCGGGGAGCTGTTTTTT.

The rearrangement links TRBV5-1 to TRBJ2-7; TRBD2 matches at 8 bases. Germline V CDR1 and CDR2: SGHRS, YFSETQ. The CDR3 is made up of 15 amino acids. V dropped 4 bases and J dropped 0; count of bases not matched to a gene: 6. CDR3 DNA: TGCGCCAGCAGCCAACTAGCGGAAAGCTCCTACGAGCAGTACTTC. It encodes CASSQLAESSYEQYF. Based on the CDR3 plus reference TRBV5-1 and TRBJ2-7, the full variable domain is KAGVTQTPRYLIKTRGQQVTLSCSPISGHRSVSWYQQTPGQGLQFLFEYFSETQRNKGNFPGRFSGRQFSNSRSEMNVSTLELGDSALYLCASSQLAESSYEQYFGPGTRLTVT.

The CDR3 spells CASSSLTRIEYF. The CDR3 DNA follows: TGTGCCAGCAGTTCACTAACTAGGATTGAGTATTTT. This chain uses TRBV6-5 with TRBJ2-3; a weak D match, TRBD2 (5 bases). V was cut by 4 bases and J by 13 bases, with 15 bases left in between. Germline lookup yields CDR1 MNHEY and CDR2 SVGAGI. The CDR3 totals 12 residues.

The chain carries TRBV6-5 and TRBJ2-5; D gene uncertain. The germline V gene encodes CDR1 MNHEY and CDR2 SVGAGI. V gave up 4 bases and J gave up 5 bases, with 14 bases separating them. CDR3 length equals 14 residues. CDR3 nucleotide sequence: TGTGCCAGCAGTTGGGCAGGATACTCGGAGACCCAGTACTTC. As protein: CASSWAGYSETQYF.

CDR3 region: CASSHGLADHQETQYF. DNA for the CDR3: TGTGCCAGCAGCCACGGACTAGCGGACCACCAAGAGACCCAGTACTTC. The J gene is TRBJ2-5, the V gene TRBV14; the match to TRBD2 covers 10 bases. Trimming at V came to 3 bases and at J to 0 bases, leaving 4 bases not matched to a gene. The CDR3 totals 16 residues. The germline CDR1 and CDR2 sequences are SGHDN and FVKESK. Full variable domain (remainder filled in from reference TRBV14 and TRBJ2-5): EAGVTQFPSHSVIEKGQTVTLRCDPISGHDNLYWYRRVMGKEIKFLLHFVKESKQDESGMPNNRFLAERTGGTYSTLKVQPAELEDSGVYFCASSHGLADHQETQYFGPGTRLLVL.

The chain recombines TRBV20-1 with TRBJ2-7; 7 bases map to TRBD2. Germline lookup yields CDR1 DFQATT and CDR2 SNEGSKA (reference sequence). Trimming took 5 bases from V and 7 from J; bases not matched to a gene: 5. This CDR3 has 11 residues. The CDR3 coding sequence is TGCAGTGCTTATAGCGGGTGGGAGCAGTACTTC. Its translation is CSAYSGWEQYF.

This chain connects TRBV5-6 to TRBJ2-7; 8 nucleotides align to TRBD1. Germline V CDR1 and CDR2: SGHDT, YYEEEE. CDR3 length: 15 amino acids. V was clipped by 4 bases and J by 2 bases; unmatched bases: 8. CDR3 nucleotide sequence: TGTGCCAGCAGCCTGAGGGACAGGAGAGCCTACGAGCAGTACTTC. Its translation is CASSLRDRRAYEQYF.

The chain joins TRBV5-6 to TRBJ2-7; D is possibly TRBD1 or TRBD2 (5 bases each). The V and J ends lost 3 bases and 5 bases respectively, with 18 bases between them. The CDR3 has 15 residues. Germline values: CDR1 SGHDT, CDR2 YYEEEE. The CDR3 is CASSSVGVARHEQYF. CDR3 nucleotide sequence: TGTGCCAGCAGCTCCGTGGGGGTGGCCCGCCACGAGCAGTACTTC.

This chain joins TRBV4-2 and TRBJ2-3; no reliable D call. The CDR3 is 14 residues long. Trimming cost V 0 bases and J 2 bases, with 6 bases left between them. Germline V gene lookup returns CDR1 LGHNA and CDR2 YNFKEQ. CDR3 nucleotides: TGTGCCAGCAGCCAAGAATCGCTCACAGATACGCAGTATTTT. It yields the protein CASSQESLTDTQYF.